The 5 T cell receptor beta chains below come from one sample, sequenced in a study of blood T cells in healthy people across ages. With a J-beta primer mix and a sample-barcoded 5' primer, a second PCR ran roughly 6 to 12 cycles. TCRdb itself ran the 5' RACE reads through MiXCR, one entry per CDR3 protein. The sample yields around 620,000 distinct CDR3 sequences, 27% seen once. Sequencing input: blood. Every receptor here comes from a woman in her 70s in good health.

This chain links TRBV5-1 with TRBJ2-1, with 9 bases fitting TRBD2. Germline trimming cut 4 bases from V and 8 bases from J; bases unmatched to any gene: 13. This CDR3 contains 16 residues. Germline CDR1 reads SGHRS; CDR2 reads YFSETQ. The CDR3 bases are TGCGCCAGCAGCCCGGGGGCTAGCGGGGCCAGGGATGAGCAGTTCTTC. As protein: CASSPGASGARDEQFF.

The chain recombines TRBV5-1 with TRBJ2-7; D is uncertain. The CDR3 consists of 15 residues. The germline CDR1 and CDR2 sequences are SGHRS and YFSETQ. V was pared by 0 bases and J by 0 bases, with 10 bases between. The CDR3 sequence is CASSLEVSNSYEQYF. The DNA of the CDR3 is TGCGCCAGCAGCTTGGAAGTTTCGAACTCCTACGAGCAGTACTTC.

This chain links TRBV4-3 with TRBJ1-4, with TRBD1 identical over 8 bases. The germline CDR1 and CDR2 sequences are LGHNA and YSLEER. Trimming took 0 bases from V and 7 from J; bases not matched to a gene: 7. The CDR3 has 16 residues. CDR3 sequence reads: CASSQDFTGGFEKLFF. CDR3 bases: TGCGCCAGCAGCCAAGATTTCACAGGGGGATTTGAAAAACTGTTTTTT.

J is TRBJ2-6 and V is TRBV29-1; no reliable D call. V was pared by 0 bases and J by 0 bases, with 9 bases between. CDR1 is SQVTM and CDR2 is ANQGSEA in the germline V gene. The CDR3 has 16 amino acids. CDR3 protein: CSVEDQVGSGANVLTF. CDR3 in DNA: TGCAGCGTTGAAGATCAGGTCGGCTCTGGGGCCAACGTCCTGACTTTC.

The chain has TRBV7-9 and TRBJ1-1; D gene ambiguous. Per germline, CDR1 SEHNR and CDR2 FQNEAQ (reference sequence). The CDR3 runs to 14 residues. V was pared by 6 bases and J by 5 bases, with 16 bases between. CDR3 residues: CASSHLEQTTEAFF. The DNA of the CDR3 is TGTGCCAGCAGTCACTTGGAACAGACAACTGAAGCTTTCTTT.